This T cell receptor beta chain was captured by sequencing in a study of prognosis after radiotherapy for stage I lung cancer. Across the whole study: SBRT radiotherapy comprised 3 to 5 fractions at a biologically effective dose of at least 100 Gy. Overall study results and limits: Some patients went on to develop distant metastases. Their Shannon entropy after stereotactic body radiation therapy was lower, and its change from baseline was also lower. Among expanded TCR clones, tumor specificity was not determined.

Multiplex PCR, run in two rounds, amplified TCR beta CDR3 from genomic DNA. Amplification during the initial PCR round employed primers specific to each TRBV and TRBJ gene. TCRdb re-called the multiplex PCR reads through MiXCR, storing one row per CDR3 protein. The sample has about 35,000 distinct CDR3 sequences, approximately 35% seen once. This clonotype was picked up many times. Its target is unknown. The length of the CDR3 is 13 residues. The V gene's germline CDR1 is SGDLS and CDR2 YYNGEE. J lost 5 bases, V lost 4 bases, and 5 bases had no gene match. V usage is TRBV9 and J usage is TRBJ1-1; 7 positions agree with TRBD1. Here the sequenced sample was PBMCs, taken before or after stereotactic body radiation therapy (not recorded which). The source of this sequence is a donor aged 50 or older with non-small cell lung cancer. DNA for the CDR3: TGTGCCAGCAGCACAGGGGTTGCAACTGAAGCTTTCTTT. It is translated as CASSTGVATEAFF.